A selection of T cell receptor beta chains follows, all from one sample in a study of blood T cell repertoires in COVID-19. This table comes from immunoSEQ multiplex PCR, and its TCRdb copy is limited to in-frame clones, with some not included. Of 50,000 to 75,000 clones in the sample, 80% are singletons; the top ten hold roughly 7%. Sequences were obtained from peripheral blood. Receptor source: a man aged 55 to 69 with acute or convalescent COVID-19. The CDR3 runs from the conserved cysteine through the conserved F or W.

CDR3,V,length,J
CASSLTRAGWGTDTQYF,TRBV7-9,17,TRBJ2-3
CASRPTGGKNQPQHF,TRBV28,15,TRBJ1-5
CASSQAVRGDNEQFF,TRBV4-2,15,TRBJ2-1
CASSLDLGQPQHF,TRBV7-8,13,TRBJ1-5
CASSQQAPRRPYEQYF,TRBV5-5,16,TRBJ2-7
CSASTGGSYNEQFF,TRBV20-1,14,TRBJ2-1
CASRGQGRRHGYTF,TRBV6-5,14,TRBJ1-2
CASSTLTPPYEQYF,TRBV19,14,TRBJ2-7
CASSEDEGSYNEQFF,TRBV6-4,15,TRBJ2-1
CASSPRTSGTQYF,TRBV7-2,13,TRBJ2-3
CASSFGGGSDTQYF,TRBV7-3,14,TRBJ2-3
CAISESGAPSYEQYF,TRBV10-3,15,TRBJ2-7